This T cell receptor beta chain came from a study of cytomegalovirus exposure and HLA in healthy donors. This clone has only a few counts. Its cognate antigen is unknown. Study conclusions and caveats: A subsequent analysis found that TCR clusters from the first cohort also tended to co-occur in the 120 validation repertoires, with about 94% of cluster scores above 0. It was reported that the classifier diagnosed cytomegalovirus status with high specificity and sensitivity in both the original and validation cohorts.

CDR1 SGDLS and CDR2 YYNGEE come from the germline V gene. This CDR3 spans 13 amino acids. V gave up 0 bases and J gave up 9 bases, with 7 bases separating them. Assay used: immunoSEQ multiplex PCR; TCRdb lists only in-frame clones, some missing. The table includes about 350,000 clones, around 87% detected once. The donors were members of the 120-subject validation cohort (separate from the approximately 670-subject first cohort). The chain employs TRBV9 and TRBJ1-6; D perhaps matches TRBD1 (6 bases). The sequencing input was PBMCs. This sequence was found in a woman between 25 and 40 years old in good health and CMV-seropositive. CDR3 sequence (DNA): TGTGCCAGCAGCGTAGGAGGGGGTTCACCCCTCCACTTT. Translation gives CASSVGGGSPLHF.